The 22 T cell receptor beta chains reported below all come from one sample, sequenced in a study of CD8 T cells in ankylosing spondylitis. TCRdb reprocessed the 5' RACE reads with MiXCR, giving one entry per CDR3 protein. The profile shows 200,000 to 300,000 distinct CDR3 sequences, about 24% of them singletons. The sample was blood, either unsorted or a sorted T cell fraction (not recorded which). The receptor set was obtained from a male donor with ankylosing spondylitis or in good health (not recorded which).

The V and J genes are TRBV3-1 and TRBJ1-6, with 7 bases fitting TRBD1. The CDR3 is 15 residues long. Germline CDR1 reads LGHDT; CDR2 reads YNNKEL (reference sequence). V shed 3 bases, J shed 6 bases, and the junction held 5 bases outside the gene matches. The CDR3: CASSHRTGGNSPLHF. For the CDR3, the DNA is TGTGCCAGCAGCCATCGGACAGGCGGTAATTCACCCCTCCACTTT. The full variable domain, with the rest looked up from reference TRBV3-1 and TRBJ1-6, is DTAVSQTPKYLVTQMGNDKSIKCEQNLGHDTMYWYKQDSKKFLKIMFSYNNKELIINETVPNRFSPKSPDKAHLNLHINSLELGDSAVYFCASSHRTGGNSPLHFGNGTRLTVT.

This clonotype was seen a handful of times. The chain carries TRBV20-1 and TRBJ2-2; tentative D call: TRBD1 (6 bases). This CDR3 contains 14 residues. Germline V gives CDR1 DFQATT, CDR2 SNEGSKA (reference sequence). V was clipped by 6 bases and J by 7 bases, with 18 bases between them. The DNA for the CDR3 is TGCAGTGCCAACCGGGACATTTTGGTCGGGGAGCTGTTTTTT. Amino acids: CSANRDILVGELFF.

The chain joins TRBV12-3 or TRBV12-4 to TRBJ2-3; D is unclear. The CDR3 loop spans 12 amino acids. V lost 6 bases and J 7 bases, leaving 11 bases between the germline ends. The CDR3 is CASSLPGYTQYF. The CDR3 coding sequence is TGTGCCAGCAGCCTCCCCGGGTATACGCAGTATTTT.

This clonotype was detected a few times. This chain connects TRBV7-2 to TRBJ2-3; D gene uncertain. The germline V and J ends were trimmed by 5 bases and 4 bases, with 10 bases remaining between them. Germline assignment: CDR1 SGHTA and CDR2 FQGNSA. The CDR3 length is 13 residues. CDR3 in DNA: TGTGCCAGCAGCCGCCAGATCTCAGATACGCAGTATTTT. Protein product: CASSRQISDTQYF.

In DNA, the CDR3 is TGCAGTGCTAGTTTTGCACTAAGAGCGAATCAGCCCCAGCATTTT. This gives the protein CSASFALRANQPQHF. This chain uses TRBV20-1 with TRBJ1-5, with D hard to call. Trimming stripped 3 bases from V and 4 bases from J, with 16 bases between. Germline V gene sequence: CDR1 DFQATT, CDR2 SNEGSKA (reference sequence). This CDR3 spans 15 amino acids.

This clonotype has ten or more counts. The J gene is TRBJ2-7, the V gene TRBV28; D possibly uses TRBD1 or TRBD2 (5 bases each). The CDR3 loop spans 15 amino acids. Germline CDR1 and CDR2: MDHEN and SYDVKM. V lost 5 bases and J 0 bases, leaving 14 bases between the germline ends. The CDR3 DNA sequence: TGTGCCAGCAGTGCCCGGGACGGATTCTCCTACGAGCAGTACTTC. Protein product: CASSARDGFSYEQYF.

At least ten counts were recorded for this clonotype. The V gene is TRBV20-1, the J gene TRBJ2-7; TRBD1 might be the D (6 bases). Germline CDR1 DFQATT, CDR2 SNEGSKA (reference sequence). Trimming took 3 bases from V and 2 from J, leaving 11 bases between them. This CDR3 spans 13 amino acids. The CDR3 nucleotides are TGCAGTGCTAGGGCCAGGGGAACCTACGAGCAGTACTTC. It translates to CSARARGTYEQYF.

This clonotype was counted at least ten times. V is TRBV29-1 and J is TRBJ1-1; a weak D match, TRBD1 (5 bases). The germline CDR1 and CDR2 sequences are SQVTM and ANQGSEA. V lost 4 bases and J 1 base, leaving 13 bases between the germline ends. The CDR3 has 14 amino acids. CDR3 nucleotides: TGCAGCGTTGCCAGACAGTACCAGAACACTGAAGCTTTCTTT. Encoded protein: CSVARQYQNTEAFF.

This clonotype was counted many times. The CDR3 protein is CSVDWVGSSEAFF. Written as DNA, the CDR3 is TGCAGCGTTGATTGGGTCGGGTCCTCTGAAGCTTTCTTT. The chain combines TRBV29-1 with TRBJ1-1; no firm D call. Deletions cut 3 bases from V and 6 bases from J, with 14 bases between. Germline V lookup: CDR1 SQVTM, CDR2 ANQGSEA. CDR3 length: 13 amino acids.

A few counts support this clonotype. The CDR3 DNA reads as TGCAGTGCTAGAGTAGAGCAGCAGTTCTTC. Encoded protein: CSARVEQQFF. J is TRBJ2-1 and V is TRBV20-1; D uncertain. Germline values: CDR1 DFQATT, CDR2 SNEGSKA (reference sequence). The CDR3 has 10 amino acids. Trimming removed 1 base at V and 11 bases at J, with 6 bases between.

The table lists this clonotype with many counts. The chain joins TRBV9 to TRBJ2-1, with a weak D call TRBD2 (5 bases). Germline V CDR1 and CDR2: SGDLS, YYNGEE. The CDR3 consists of 14 residues. Trimming stripped 0 bases from V and 4 bases from J, with 8 bases between. In DNA, the CDR3 is TGTGCCAGCAGCGTAGCCGGGGAGTACAATGAGCAGTTCTTC. Its translation: CASSVAGEYNEQFF.

V is TRBV12-3 or TRBV12-4 and J is TRBJ2-2; 8 bases are shared with TRBD2. The CDR3 contains 16 residues. After removal of 5 bases from V and 2 bases from J, the junction contained 7 bases not matched to a gene. The CDR3 region has the DNA TGTGCCAGCAGTCCCAGGACTAGCCGAAACACCGGGGAGCTGTTTTTT. Its translation: CASSPRTSRNTGELFF.

This clonotype was seen ten or more times. The rearrangement uses TRBV20-1 and TRBJ1-5, with D unclear. This CDR3 region has 15 residues. CDR1 DFQATT and CDR2 SNEGSKA come from the germline V gene (reference sequence). Trimming pared 3 bases from V and 1 base from J, leaving 13 bases between. The chain's CDR3 is CSARIGGQSNQPQHF. The CDR3 nucleotides read TGCAGTGCTAGGATCGGTGGGCAGAGCAATCAGCCCCAGCATTTT.

This clonotype was seen more than once but under ten times. The V gene is TRBV20-1, the J gene TRBJ1-1, with a weak D call TRBD1 (6 bases). Trimming pared 2 bases from V and 5 bases from J, leaving 12 bases between. This CDR3 is 13 amino acids long. CDR1 and CDR2 (germline): DFQATT, SNEGSKA (reference sequence). CDR3 nucleotides: TGCAGTGCTAGAAACCTGAGGGGGACTGAAGCTTTCTTT. Residues: CSARNLRGTEAFF.

This clonotype showed up just a few times. This rearrangement joins TRBV10-3 to TRBJ2-1; D gene uncertain. Germline CDR1 reads ENHRY; CDR2 reads SYGVKD. This CDR3 has 13 residues. The V gene lost 6 bases and the J gene lost 0 bases, with 6 bases spanning the gap. The CDR3: CAISPGSYNEQFF. In DNA, the CDR3 is TGTGCCATCAGCCCGGGCTCCTACAATGAGCAGTTCTTC.

This clonotype was seen ten or more times. The chain links TRBV28 to TRBJ2-2; no reliable D call. The germline V gene has CDR1 MDHEN and CDR2 SYDVKM. Trimming pared 4 bases from V and 2 bases from J, leaving 5 bases between. The CDR3 covers 13 residues. The CDR3 here is CASSWANTGELFF. DNA of the CDR3: TGTGCCAGCAGTTGGGCTAACACCGGGGAGCTGTTTTTT. Looking up the rest from reference TRBV28 and TRBJ2-2 gives the full variable domain: DVKVTQSSRYLVKRTGEKVFLECVQDMDHENMFWYRQDPGLGLRLIYFSYDVKMKEKGDIPEGYSVSREKKERFSLILESASTNQTSMYLCASSWANTGELFFGEGSRLTVL.

This clonotype was found many times. V and J are TRBV12-3 or TRBV12-4 and TRBJ2-5; D could derive from TRBD1 or TRBD2 (5 bases each). V was cut by 4 bases and J by 5 bases, with 17 bases left in between. The CDR3 has 15 amino acids. The CDR3 DNA is TGTGCCAGCAGTTCGACGGTCGGGGCAGGGGAGACCCAGTACTTC. As protein: CASSSTVGAGETQYF.

This clonotype was found a few times. CDR3 amino acids: CASRTDRGADTQYF. In DNA form, the CDR3 reads TGCGCCAGCAGAACCGACAGGGGCGCAGATACGCAGTATTTT. The chain has TRBV5-1 and TRBJ2-3; TRBD1 aligns across 8 bases. The CDR3 runs 14 residues. The germline CDR1 and CDR2 sequences are SGHRS and YFSETQ. V lost 5 bases and J lost 4; bases outside the gene matches: 6.

This clonotype was recorded many times. The genes are TRBV20-1 and TRBJ1-5; unclear D gene. Trimming shortened V by 0 bases and J by 5 bases, and 8 bases separated the two germline ends. The CDR3 is 13 residues long. The germline CDR1 and CDR2 sequences are DFQATT and SNEGSKA (reference sequence). In DNA, the CDR3 is TGCAGTGCTAGAGAGGAATCTGATCAGCCCCAGCATTTT. Its protein is CSAREESDQPQHF.

This clonotype showed up just a few times. The rearrangement links TRBV6-1 to TRBJ2-7, with TRBD1 identical over 9 bases. The CDR3 has 15 amino acids. The V gene's germline CDR1 is MNHNS and CDR2 SASEGT. V lost 6 bases to trimming and J lost 2 bases; unmatched junction nucleotides: 8. This CDR3 reads CASRPGTGSPYEQYF. DNA for the CDR3: TGTGCCAGCAGACCCGGGACAGGGTCTCCCTACGAGCAGTACTTC.

This clonotype was found many times. The chain is built from TRBV12-3 or TRBV12-4 and TRBJ2-5, with 7 bases fitting TRBD1. With 4 bases clipped from V and 5 bases from J, the junction kept 4 bases outside the gene matches. The CDR3 spans 13 residues. CDR3 region: CASSSQTGETQYF. Written as DNA, the CDR3 is TGTGCCAGCAGTTCTCAGACAGGGGAGACCCAGTACTTC.

The chain couples TRBV2 to TRBJ2-1; 7 positions agree with TRBD1. The V segment lost 3 bases and the J segment 0 bases; nucleotides outside the gene matches: 2. This CDR3 spans 15 amino acids. Germline CDR1 and CDR2: SNHLY and FYNNEI. The CDR3 sequence: CASSETGPSYNEQFF. The CDR3 region has the DNA TGTGCCAGCAGTGAGACAGGGCCCTCCTACAATGAGCAGTTCTTC.